This T cell receptor (beta chain) was sequenced for a study of cytomegalovirus exposure and HLA in healthy donors. Germline-derived CDR1 and CDR2 are MGHRA and YSYEKL. The CDR3 runs to 15 residues. The V end lost 1 base, the J end lost 3 bases, and 10 bases lay between the germline ends. Though nominally healthy at sampling, donors likely had unrecorded immune exposures. Study-level points and caveats: Immune exposure data for these donors was limited to CMV serostatus. According to an earlier analysis, most TCR beta V segments yielded productive rearrangements about 87% or about 30% of the time.

As for this clone: As yet, its antigen is unknown.

The primer mix had 60 Vbeta and 13 Jbeta primers. Clones were read by immunoSEQ multiplex PCR, and TCRdb kept only the in-frame ones, dropping some. Of 150,000 to 200,000 clones listed, roughly 80% are singletons. Sample: PBMCs. This receptor was taken from a man in his fifties or sixties in good health and CMV-seropositive. V and J are TRBV4-1 and TRBJ2-1; D call uncertain. CDR3 bases: TGCGCCAGCAGCCAAGGCCAATCCGGCTACAATGAGCAGTTCTTC. Encoded protein: CASSQGQSGYNEQFF.